This T cell receptor (beta chain) was found in a study of vaccination and CD4 T cells after COVID-19. Across the study: Nasal swab PCR had detected SARS-CoV-2 in convalescent patients, 9 or 10 mild and one severe. Convalescent donors were composed of six males and four females, of whom two were Hispanic.

A remark on this clonotype: No antigen is known for it.

Treatment of the sample: approximately nine-day PBMC culture with coronavirus spike peptide pools or control peptides (ViraFEST assay). Overall study findings and caveats: Spike mono-reactivity was found in 304 of 307 vaccine-specific clones from convalescent patients.

Oncomine TCR Beta short-read sequencing was applied to DNA from cultured CD4+ T cells. TCRdb analysed the PCR reads with MiXCR anew, one entry per CDR3 protein. The table includes some 15,000 distinct CDR3 sequences, approximately 62% detected once. Sequenced input: CD4+ T cells from blood, cultured in vitro. The sequence came from a human donor who had recovered from COVID-19.

The DNA for the CDR3 is TGTGCCATCAGTGAGTGGGGGGGTAACTATGGCTACACCTTC. Protein sequence: CAISEWGGNYGYTF. The chain recombines TRBV10-3 with TRBJ1-2, with D perhaps matching TRBD1 (5 bases). Per the germline V gene, CDR1 is ENHRY and CDR2 is SYGVKD. V lost 1 base and J lost 1, with 7 bases in between. CDR3 length: 14 residues.